This entry describes one T cell receptor (beta chain). Antigen unknown. Germline V gene sequence: CDR1 DFQATT, CDR2 SNEGSKA (reference sequence). The V gene lost 4 bases and the J gene lost 4 bases, with 19 bases spanning the gap. The CDR3 covers 15 residues. This sample stems from a study of T-cell memory formation after mild COVID-19. Study-level points and caveats: CD4/CD8 balance held among clones contracting day 15 to 85, and later expanders leaned CD4+.

TCRalpha and TCRbeta libraries used 5'RACE with constant-segment primers and UMIs. MiXCR, applied by TCRdb to the 5' RACE reads, yields one record per CDR3 protein. Of about 250,000 distinct CDR3 sequences listed, about 16% are singletons. Source material: PBMCs or a T cell subset sorted from them (not recorded which). This sequence was found in an adult woman who had mild COVID-19 (a few samples of this study predate the infection). Cell type and time point are not known. V is TRBV20-1 and J is TRBJ2-5, with unresolved D. This CDR3 is CSANGDEVIVETQYF. The DNA for the CDR3 is TGCAGTGCTAATGGTGACGAGGTCATTGTAGAGACCCAGTACTTC.